This T cell receptor beta chain was obtained from a study of shared clonotypes between healthy human individuals. Study information: Each donor's CD4 naive and CD4 memory cells filled three plates apiece, CD8 naive two, and CD8 memory one. Study outcomes and limitations: Despite large depth, rarefaction showed incomplete sorted-subset sequencing.

TCRdb keeps only in-frame clones here, not all; method: immunoSEQ multiplex PCR. The table lists around 750,000 clones, around two thirds of them singletons. From germline, CDR1 is WSHSY and CDR2 SAAADI. V was cut by 7 bases and J by 0 bases, with 19 bases left in between. CDR3 length: 17 amino acids. A note on this clone: Its antigen is currently unknown.

The V call is TRBV10-2, the J call TRBJ2-1; unclear D gene. The source is a woman in her twenties or thirties in good health. Sequencing used memory CD4+ T cells sorted from blood. Regarding subset: CD45RA-negative fraction. The CDR3 loop is CASMSIGMPSSYNEQFF. The CDR3 DNA sequence: TGCGCCAGCATGTCGATTGGGATGCCGAGCTCCTACAATGAGCAGTTCTTC.